This T cell receptor beta chain is drawn from a study of OX40 agonist ivuxolimab in advanced cancers. At the level of the whole study: Ivuxolimab was a fully human IgG2 agonistic monoclonal antibody targeting the costimulatory receptor OX40 (CD134). Intravenous ivuxolimab was administered to patients every 2 weeks at six dose levels: 0.01, 0.1, 0.3, 1.5, 3 and 10 mg/kg. Of the approximately 53 patients in dose escalation, some 20 had hepatocellular carcinoma, some 15 had melanoma, 9 had renal cell carcinoma and 9 had head and neck cancer. In the dose-escalation cohort, 65% to 85% of patients were male, and the mean age was 60 years with a range of roughly 20 to 79. Patients were allowed to have had prior anti-PD-1, anti-PD-L1 or anti-CTLA-4 therapy, and approximately 40% of the dose-escalation patients had been treated with checkpoint inhibitors. Partial responses were achieved by three dose-escalation patients, of whom one had hepatocellular carcinoma and two had cutaneous melanoma. Peripheral TCRbeta sequencing aimed to test whether ivuxolimab altered TCR sequence diversity and caused clonal T-cell expansion. The paper covers the monotherapy dose-escalation part of the phase I ivuxolimab trial, which included N = 52 patients. Paper-wide results and their limitations: Low levels of normalized T-cell clonal expansion were also seen in some patients who did not respond. The antigen specificity of the clonally expanded peripheral T cells was not determined. After ivuxolimab, CD8+ T cells had more expanded clones than CD4+ T cells on average. At doses of 0.1 to 3.0 mg/kg, clonal expansion of both CD4+ and CD8+ blood T cells was observed from baseline to week 6. In partial responders in the 0.1-3.0 mg/kg groups, normalized peripheral clonal expansion was found to be among the lowest, especially among CD8+ T cells.

Turning to this clone: It lacks a known antigen. No base quality values were provided; no much bigger clone lies one nucleotide off.

CDR3 length: 15 amino acids, cysteine to phenylalanine. Solely the CDR3 DNA is kept, with 45 bases framed from the first base. The germline V gene gives CDR1 as MNHNS and CDR2 as SASEGT. Trimming takes 2 bases from V and 3 bases from J, and the germline ends sit 14 bases apart. The trial excluded patients who had a history of autoimmune disease or were on systemic immunosuppression. Peripheral blood for TCR sequencing was drawn from every dose cohort at baseline, at cycle 4 day 1 and at cycle 7 day 1. Samples came from an open-label, multicenter, first-in-human phase I dose-escalation trial of ivuxolimab. Adults with locally advanced or metastatic melanoma, renal cell, hepatocellular, or head and neck squamous cell carcinoma were enrolled in the trial. Before TCR sequencing, CD4+ and CD8+ T cells were separately sorted from peripheral blood. To sequence the TCRbeta CDR3 region, genomic DNA was isolated from the sorted cells. The immunoSEQ Assay was used for sequencing of TCRbeta CDR3 regions. Drawn from immuneACCESS, this table holds only the in-frame rearrangements with V and J called that TCRdb kept. Clones are partly lost; checked studies trace under half to an unresolved V gene and leave the rest unexplained. Counted in this sample were 20,000 to 25,000 clones; roughly 84% of them appeared once. Of the sample, about a third is held by the ten largest clones.

The chain uses TRBV6-1 and TRBJ2-7, with no confident D gene call. The receptor's source is an adult with an advanced solid tumor such as melanoma, head and neck, liver or kidney cancer. The source material was CD4+ or CD8+ T cells sorted from blood, sampled in a trial of the OX40 agonist ivuxolimab. Read as DNA, the sequence is TGTGCCAGCAGTGAATCCGGCGCCAGTTACTACGAGCAGTACTTC. This sequence encodes CASSESGASYYEQYF.